The 18 T cell receptor beta chains reported below all come from one sample, sequenced in a study of immune characterization of retroperitoneal liposarcoma. TCRdb passed the PCR reads through MiXCR, listing each CDR3 protein once. The sample shows roughly 9,800 distinct CDR3 sequences, over 35% of them seen only once. The sequenced sample consisted of tumor tissue. The receptors originated from a female donor with retroperitoneal liposarcoma.

The chain employs TRBV27 and TRBJ2-1; 8 bases align to TRBD2. CDR3 size: 14 residues. After removal of 8 bases from V and 0 bases from J, the junction contained 3 bases not matched to a gene. CDR1 MNHEY and CDR2 SMNVEV come from the germline V gene (reference sequence). The CDR3 nucleotides read TGTGCCAGCGCGAGCGGGAGCTCCTACAATGAGCAGTTCTTC. As protein: CASASGSSYNEQFF.

The V and J genes are TRBV6-2 or TRBV6-3 and TRBJ2-4; D gene ambiguous. Germline CDR1 and CDR2: MNHEY and SVGEGT. V was clipped by 5 bases and J by 0 bases, with 14 bases between them. This CDR3 is built from 16 residues. The CDR3, as DNA: TGTGCCAGCAGTACTCCCCAGGCTCTAGCCAAAAACATTCAGTACTTC. Protein product: CASSTPQALAKNIQYF.

The chain links TRBV7-2 to TRBJ2-5; TRBD2 aligns across 7 bases. The J call may be faulty, since TRBJ2-1 better matches the DNA end. The length of the CDR3 is 12 residues. Per germline, CDR1 SGHTA and CDR2 FQGNSA. Here the CDR3 DNA reads TGTGCCAGCGGGGGGGGGAGGAATGAGCAGTTCTTC. It specifies CASGGGRNEQFF.

This clonotype ranks as large. V is TRBV6-1 and J is TRBJ2-1, with 13 bases that match TRBD2. The V gene end was trimmed by 3 bases and the J gene end by 0 bases; junction bases not matched to a gene: 8. The CDR3 has 19 residues. Germline assignment: CDR1 MNHNS and CDR2 SASEGT. This CDR3 reads CASSDPGLAGTYSYNEQFF. In nucleotides, the CDR3 is TGTGCCAGCAGTGACCCGGGACTAGCGGGGACTTACTCCTACAATGAGCAGTTCTTC.

This clonotype showed up just a few times. V and J are TRBV6-1 and TRBJ2-2; a possible D gene is TRBD1 (6 bases). Germline V CDR1 and CDR2: MNHNS, SASEGT. V was cut by 5 bases and J by 2 bases, with 12 bases left in between. There are 15 residues in the CDR3. The CDR3 nucleotides are TGTGCCAGCAGTCCCAAGGACAGAAACACCGGGGAGCTGTTTTTT. Translating it yields CASSPKDRNTGELFF.

The chain employs TRBV20-1 and TRBJ1-5; 9 bases align to TRBD1. V was clipped by 7 bases and J by 7 bases; unmatched bases: 11. CDR1 and CDR2 from the germline V gene are DFQATT and SNEGSKA (reference sequence). This CDR3 is built from 14 residues. The CDR3: CSVTLRQGGQPQHF. Here the CDR3 DNA reads TGCAGTGTAACATTAAGACAGGGGGGGCAGCCCCAGCATTTT.

Note on this clonotype: This may be a read error, as it is one base from a much larger clone. The rearrangement uses TRBV25-1 and TRBJ2-1; D might be TRBD2 (7 bases). The end of the DNA is better explained by TRBJ2-7, so the J call may be wrong. Germline CDR1 reads MGHDK; CDR2 reads SYGVNS. This CDR3 spans 14 amino acids. The CDR3 DNA sequence: TGTGCCAGCAGTAAGGGGGAGGGCTACAATGAGCAGTACTTC. Protein product: CASSKGEGYNEQYF.

By frequency in the sample, this clonotype is medium-sized. The chain recombines TRBV6-4 with TRBJ2-7; 7 bases align to TRBD1. Germline lookup yields CDR1 MRHNA and CDR2 SNTAGT. There are 16 residues in the CDR3. Losses at the gene ends were 5 bases for V and 0 bases for J; bases not matched to a gene: 10. The CDR3 nucleotides read TGTGCCAGCAGTCCAAACACCGACAGGGCCTCCTACGAGCAGTACTTC. The encoded protein is CASSPNTDRASYEQYF.

This clonotype has more than one count but fewer than ten. The V call is TRBV6-1, the J call TRBJ1-2; no definite D call. Trimming cost V 6 bases and J 4 bases, with 18 bases left between them. The CDR3 sequence is 15 residues long. Germline CDR1 and CDR2: MNHNS and SASEGT. CDR3 in DNA: TGTGCCAGCAGCCCCCCCCAGCGATCCGGCTATGGCTACACCTTC. Protein sequence: CASSPPQRSGYGYTF.

Concerning this clonotype itself: One end of the junction is discordant with germline, which a read error may explain. V is TRBV7-7 and J is TRBJ2-5, with 7 bases that match TRBD1. The DNA end lines up better with TRBJ2-7; the J call may be wrong. The CDR3 has 13 residues. Germline CDR1 SSHAT, CDR2 FNYEAQ (reference sequence). CDR3 region: CASSLDRDHEQYF. In nucleotides, the CDR3 is TGTGCTAGCAGCCTCGACAGGGATCACGAGCAGTACTTC.

V is TRBV6-1 and J is TRBJ2-7; TRBD1 agrees at 8 bases. J was trimmed by 6 bases and V by 2 bases; bases with no gene match: 6. This CDR3 region has 14 residues. Germline loops: CDR1 MNHNS, CDR2 SASEGT. The CDR3 protein is CASSEYNRGSEQYF. The CDR3 DNA is TGTGCCAGCAGTGAATACAACAGGGGGTCCGAGCAGTACTTC.

This chain joins TRBV12-3 or TRBV12-4 and TRBJ2-4; weak D call: TRBD1 (6 bases). V was clipped by 1 base and J by 13 bases, with 14 bases between them. The CDR3 sequence is 13 residues long. CDR3: CASSLDGTPEQYF. CDR3 coding DNA: TGTGCCAGCAGTTTAGACGGGACACCTGAGCAGTACTTC.

The J gene is TRBJ1-3, the V gene TRBV7-2; D gene ambiguous. The CDR3 loop spans 15 amino acids. Germline CDR1 and CDR2: SGHTA and FQGNSA. The V gene lost 2 bases and the J gene lost 0 bases, with 8 bases spanning the gap. The CDR3 reads CASSLTRDSGNTIYF. DNA of the CDR3: TGTGCCAGCAGCTTAACAAGAGACTCTGGAAACACCATATATTTT. Complete variable domain (other parts from reference TRBV7-2 and TRBJ1-3): GAGVSQSPSNKVTEKGKDVELRCDPISGHTALYWYRQSLGQGLEFLIYFQGNSAPDKSGLPSDRFSAERTGGSVSTLTIQRTQQEDSAVYLCASSLTRDSGNTIYFGEGSWLTVV.

The V call is TRBV12-3 or TRBV12-4, the J call TRBJ2-7; 7 nucleotides line up with TRBD2. There are 13 residues in the CDR3. The V segment lost 6 bases and the J segment 3 bases; nucleotides outside the gene matches: 5. As DNA, the CDR3 is TGTGCCAGCAGGACCGGGACTATCTACGAGCAGTACTTC. The encoded protein is CASRTGTIYEQYF.

In its sample, this clonotype is medium-sized. The J gene is TRBJ2-1, the V gene TRBV7-2; 13 nucleotides match TRBD2. The V gene end was trimmed by 5 bases and the J gene end by 9 bases; junction bases not matched to a gene: 10. The CDR3 extends over 16 amino acids. CDR1 is SGHTA and CDR2 is FQGNSA in the germline V gene. CDR3 residues: CASSAGTSGTLGEQFF. For the CDR3, the DNA is TGTGCCAGCAGCGCCGGGACTAGCGGGACCTTGGGTGAGCAGTTCTTC.

The chain has TRBV6-2 or TRBV6-3 and TRBJ2-1, with 13 bases that match TRBD2. With V trimmed by 6 bases and J by 0 bases, 8 bases remained unmatched. The CDR3 contains 18 residues. Germline CDR1 and CDR2: MNHEY and SVGEGT. The DNA of the CDR3 is TGTGCCAGCAGATACACTAGCGGGAGGGAGAGCTCCTACAATGAGCAGTTCTTC. As protein: CASRYTSGRESSYNEQFF.

In regard to this clonotype: A junction boundary mismatches the germline segment, possibly from a read error. The chain couples TRBV7-6 to TRBJ2-1; 9 positions match TRBD2. The J call may be in error: the DNA end matches TRBJ2-7 better. CDR1 and CDR2 (germline): SGHVS, FNYEAQ. This CDR3 spans 15 amino acids. The CDR3 loop reads CASSLGSGSLNEQYF. For the CDR3, the DNA is TGTGCTAGCAGCTTAGGTAGCGGGAGTCTCAATGAGCAGTACTTC.

The chain combines TRBV27 with TRBJ2-1, with D tentatively TRBD2 (6 bases). The CDR3 contains 12 residues. Trimming left V 8 bases short and J 4 bases short, with 9 bases between. CDR1 is MNHEY, CDR2 SMNVEV, per germline (reference sequence). DNA of the CDR3: TGTGCCAGCGGACTACAATACAATGAGCAGTTCTTC. This encodes CASGLQYNEQFF.